This note documents a single T cell receptor (beta chain) sequence. Its antigen has not been determined. One base away there is no much larger clone; base qualities are not given. Read against the paper, the sample's time point label means: after dendritic cell vaccination, including at tumor progression/relapse. Selection of patients required sufficient residual fresh-frozen tumor tissue and over two years of available survival data. None of the glioblastoma patients carried an isocitrate dehydrogenase mutation, although molecular status otherwise varied. PBMC were collected before vaccination, two weeks after the third vaccination, and at tumor progression when it occurred. The Qiagen DNeasy Blood extraction Kit was used to extract genomic DNA. The entry originates in a study of glioma-infiltrating T cells after dendritic cell vaccination (dated by TCRdb to 2016 to 2017). Turning to the overall study: Of the roughly 15 glioblastoma patients in the cohort, all drawn from Phase I and II dendritic cell vaccination trials, 9 were newly diagnosed and 6 had recurrent disease. To make the vaccine, monocyte-derived dendritic cells were cultured for 6 to 7 days with IL-4 and GM-CSF and then pulsed overnight with autologous tumor lysate. Tumor-infiltrating lymphocyte content was quantified and tumor and blood repertoires were compared in dendritic cell-vaccinated glioblastoma patients by deep sequencing of TCR beta CDR3 regions. Each patient got three intradermal injections of the dendritic cell vaccine, spaced at biweekly intervals, in the arm below the axilla. TCR sequencing metrics, including TIL content and tumor-blood repertoire overlap, were correlated with survival after dendritic cell vaccination. Autologous tumor lysate-pulsed dendritic cell vaccination was administered to the patients between the early 2000s and the early 2010s.

The CDR3 contains 14 residues, cysteine and phenylalanine counted. Just CDR3 DNA is preserved here, 42 bases in frame from base 1. The V end loses 6 bases and the J end loses 2 bases, and a stretch of 13 bases separates them. CDR1 SGHRS and CDR2 YFSETQ were looked up in the germline V gene. TCRB CDR3 regions were amplified from approximately 2 ug genomic DNA, or all available DNA if less, using the immunoSEQ assay. Multiplex PCR used 60 forward primers for TCR V beta segments and 13 reverse primers for J beta segments. Synthetic control templates were spiked into each sample at limiting dilution to estimate reads per starting template. The Illumina HiSeq System generated sequencing reads of 87 bp. The original pipeline was this. PCR and sequencing errors were removed by merging closely related sequences with a nearest neighbor algorithm. TCR overlap was defined as the percentage of unique tumor TCR beta sequences that were also present in the same patient's peripheral blood. TCRdb carries this immuneACCESS record with in-frame sequences only. Its versions omit some clonotypes, under half of them owing to an unresolved V gene in the studies checked, with the rest unexplained. The D gene and trimming were derived from the DNA, and the V and J assignments and clone size from that table. The sample table lists some 78,000 clones, about 85% of them with a count of one. The top ten hold over 6.5% of the sample.

Paper-wide results and their limitations: After dendritic cell vaccination, a higher estimated pretreatment TIL content predicted longer time to progression and longer overall survival. The cohort was small and heterogeneous, few patients had complete blood and tumor sets, and even fewer had initial-recurrent tumor pairs. The three-group TCR overlap response model was characterized as speculative, and prospective validation of the model was stated to be required. No direct relationship between TCR clonality and survival was found, suggesting that a diverse polyclonal response may matter.

The sequence links TRBV5-1 to TRBJ2-3; the D gene is possibly TRBD2, with 6 bases matching. The sequencing here drew on blood, taken after dendritic cell vaccination. This receptor was obtained from a human donor with glioblastoma. The CDR3 protein is CASTLSGPTDTQYF. The DNA reads TGCGCCAGCACCCTTAGCGGCCCCACAGATACGCAGTATTTT.